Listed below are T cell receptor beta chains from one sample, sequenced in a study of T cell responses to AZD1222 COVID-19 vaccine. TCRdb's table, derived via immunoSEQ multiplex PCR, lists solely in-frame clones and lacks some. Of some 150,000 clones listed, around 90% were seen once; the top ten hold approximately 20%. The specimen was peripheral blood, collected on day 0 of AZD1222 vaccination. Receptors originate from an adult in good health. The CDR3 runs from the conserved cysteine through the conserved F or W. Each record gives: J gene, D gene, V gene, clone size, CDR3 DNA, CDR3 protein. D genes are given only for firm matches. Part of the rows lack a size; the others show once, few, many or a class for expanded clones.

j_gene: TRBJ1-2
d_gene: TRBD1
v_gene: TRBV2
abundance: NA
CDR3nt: TGTGCCAGTACGACAGGGATTAACTTGGCCTTC
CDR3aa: CASTTGINLAF

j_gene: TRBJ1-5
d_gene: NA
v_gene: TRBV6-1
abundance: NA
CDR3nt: TGTGCCAGCAGTGAGGGGGGAGGCAATCAGCCCCAGCATTTT
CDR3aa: CASSEGGGNQPQHF

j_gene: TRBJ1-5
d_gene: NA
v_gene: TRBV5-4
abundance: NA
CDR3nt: TGTGCCAGCAGCTCGGGGAGGGGTAATCAGCCCCAGCATTTT
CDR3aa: CASSSGRGNQPQHF

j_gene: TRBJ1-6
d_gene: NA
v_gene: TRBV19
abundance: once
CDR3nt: TGTGCCAGTAGTGTGGTGCACCTCGGGGCAGGGAGGTATTCACCCCTCCACTTT
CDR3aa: CASSVVHLGAGRYSPLHF

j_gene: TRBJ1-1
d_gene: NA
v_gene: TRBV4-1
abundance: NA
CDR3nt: TGCGCCAGCAGCCAAGGGGAGTCCTGGCACACTGAAGCTTTCTTT
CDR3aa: CASSQGESWHTEAFF

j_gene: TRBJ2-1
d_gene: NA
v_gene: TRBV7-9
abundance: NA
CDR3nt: TGTGCCAGCAGCCAGATCAATGAGCAGTTCTTC
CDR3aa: CASSQINEQFF

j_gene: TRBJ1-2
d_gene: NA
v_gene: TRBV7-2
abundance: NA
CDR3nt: TGTGCCAGCAGCCCTTCGACAGAATGGTACTATGGCTACACCTTC
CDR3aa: CASSPSTEWYYGYTF

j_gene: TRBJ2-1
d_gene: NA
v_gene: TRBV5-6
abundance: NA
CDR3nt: TGTGCCAGCAGCCTAATTCGCAATGAGCAGTTCTTC
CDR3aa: CASSLIRNEQFF

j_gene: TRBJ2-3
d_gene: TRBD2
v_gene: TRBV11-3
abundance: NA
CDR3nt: TGTGCCAGCACAACCCGTTTAGGGCGGGAGGGGTACGGCACAGATACGCAGTATTTT
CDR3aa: CASTTRLGREGYGTDTQYF

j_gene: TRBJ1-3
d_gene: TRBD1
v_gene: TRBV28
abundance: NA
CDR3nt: TGTGCCAGCAGTTCTTTACAGGGGGCGCGGGACGGAAACACCATATATTTT
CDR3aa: CASSSLQGARDGNTIYF

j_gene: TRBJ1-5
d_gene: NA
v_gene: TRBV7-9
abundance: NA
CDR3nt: TGTGCCTCCAGTAATAGCAATCAGCCCCAGCATTTT
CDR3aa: CASSNSNQPQHF

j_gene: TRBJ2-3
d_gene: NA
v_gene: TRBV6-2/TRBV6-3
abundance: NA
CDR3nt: TGTGCCAGCAGTACCCGCAGCGGCAGCACAGATACGCAGTATTTT
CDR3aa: CASSTRSGSTDTQYF

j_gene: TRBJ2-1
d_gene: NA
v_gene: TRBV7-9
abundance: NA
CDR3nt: TGTGCCAGCAGCTTAGTTTGGGGCAATGAGCAGTTCTTC
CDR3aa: CASSLVWGNEQFF

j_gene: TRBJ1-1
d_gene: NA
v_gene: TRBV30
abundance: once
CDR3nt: TGTGCTCAGGAGGGGGTTACCACTGAAGCTTTCTTT
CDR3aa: CAQEGVTTEAFF

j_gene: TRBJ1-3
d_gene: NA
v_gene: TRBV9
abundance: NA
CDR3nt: TGTGCCAGCAGCGTAGCTTTGGGCTCTGGAAACACCATATATTTT
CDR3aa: CASSVALGSGNTIYF

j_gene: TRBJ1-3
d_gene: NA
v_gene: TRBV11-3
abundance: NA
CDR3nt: TGTGCCAGCAGCTTAGATCCAGGGACTACTGGAAACACCATATATTTT
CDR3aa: CASSLDPGTTGNTIYF

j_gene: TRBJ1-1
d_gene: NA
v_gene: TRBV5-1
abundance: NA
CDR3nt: TGCGCCAGCAGCGGGGGTCGGAACACTGAAGCTTTCTTT
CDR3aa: CASSGGRNTEAFF

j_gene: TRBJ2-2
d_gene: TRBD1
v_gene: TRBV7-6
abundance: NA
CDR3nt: TGTGCCAGCAGGACGACAGGGGGCAGGACCGGGGAGCTGTTTTTT
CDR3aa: CASRTTGGRTGELFF

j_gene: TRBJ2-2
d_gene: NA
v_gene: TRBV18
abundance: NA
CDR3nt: TGTGCCAGCTCACCACTCATCTGGTCGGACACCGGGGAGCTGTTTTTT
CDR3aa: CASSPLIWSDTGELFF

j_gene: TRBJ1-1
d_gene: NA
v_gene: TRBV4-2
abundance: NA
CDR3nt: TGTGCCAGCAGCCACGCAGCATTGAACACTGAAGCTTTCTTT
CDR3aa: CASSHAALNTEAFF

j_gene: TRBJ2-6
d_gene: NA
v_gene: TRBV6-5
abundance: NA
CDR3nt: TGTGCCGTCGGAGGTATGGATTCTGGGGCCAACGTCCTGACTTTC
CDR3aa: CAVGGMDSGANVLTF

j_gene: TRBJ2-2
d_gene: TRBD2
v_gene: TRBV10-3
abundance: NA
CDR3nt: TGTGCCATCAGTGAGGGGACTAGCGCAAACACCGGGGAGCTGTTTTTT
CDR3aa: CAISEGTSANTGELFF

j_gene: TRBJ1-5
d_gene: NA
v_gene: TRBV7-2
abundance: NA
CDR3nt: TGTGCCAGCAGCTTAAGGTGGGATAATAGCAATCAGCCCCAGCATTTT
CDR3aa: CASSLRWDNSNQPQHF

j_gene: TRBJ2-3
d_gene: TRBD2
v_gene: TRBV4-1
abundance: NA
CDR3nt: TGCGCCAGCAGCCCGCCCCGGACTAGCGGGAGGGATGGGGAAGATACGCAGTATTTT
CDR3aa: CASSPPRTSGRDGEDTQYF

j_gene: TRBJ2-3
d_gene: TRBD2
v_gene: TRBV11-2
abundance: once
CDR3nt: TGTGCCAGCAGCTTACTAGCGGGGTGGGAGGGAGATACGCAGTATTTT
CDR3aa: CASSLLAGWEGDTQYF

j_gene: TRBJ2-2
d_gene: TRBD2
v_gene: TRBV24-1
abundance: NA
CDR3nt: TGTGCCACCAGTGAAGGGAAGGGGGCGGAAGCTAGCGGGAGACGAGGGGAGCTGTTTTTT
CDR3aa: CATSEGKGAEASGRRGELFF

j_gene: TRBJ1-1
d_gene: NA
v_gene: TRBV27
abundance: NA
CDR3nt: TGTGCCAGCAGCTCCCACACTGAAGCTTTCTTT
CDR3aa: CASSSHTEAFF

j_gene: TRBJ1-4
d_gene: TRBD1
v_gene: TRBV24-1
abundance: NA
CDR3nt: TGTGCCACCAGTGAACCGGGACAGCAAAATGAAAAACTGTTTTTT
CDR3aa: CATSEPGQQNEKLFF

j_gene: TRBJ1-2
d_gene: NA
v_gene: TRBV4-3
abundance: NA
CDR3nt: TGCGCCAGCAGCCAAGATTGGTCAGGGTCCGAGAACTATGGCTACACCTTC
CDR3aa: CASSQDWSGSENYGYTF

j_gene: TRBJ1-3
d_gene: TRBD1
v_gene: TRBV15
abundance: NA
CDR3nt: TGTGCCGACCCCAAACAGGGGGCAGGGGACACCATATATTTT
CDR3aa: CADPKQGAGDTIYF

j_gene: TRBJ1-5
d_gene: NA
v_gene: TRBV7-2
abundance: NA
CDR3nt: TGTGCCAGCAGCTATGACAGCGTAGTAGCCCAGCATTTT
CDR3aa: CASSYDSVVAQHF

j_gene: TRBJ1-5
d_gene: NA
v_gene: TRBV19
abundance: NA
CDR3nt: TGTGCCAGTACACAGGATCGGGGACAGCCCCAGCATTTT
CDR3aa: CASTQDRGQPQHF

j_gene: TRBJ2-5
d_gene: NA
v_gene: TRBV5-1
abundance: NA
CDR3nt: TGCGCCAGCAGCTTTACCACCACCAACCAAGAGACCCAGTACTTC
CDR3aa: CASSFTTTNQETQYF

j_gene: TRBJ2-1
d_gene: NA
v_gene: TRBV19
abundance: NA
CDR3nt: TGTGCCAGTGCCGAGGCGGGGGCCCCCAATGAGCAGTTCTTC
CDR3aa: CASAEAGAPNEQFF

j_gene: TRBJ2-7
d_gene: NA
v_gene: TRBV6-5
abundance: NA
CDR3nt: TGTGCCACGGCCGGCGGGCCGTTCTCCTACGAGCAGTACTTC
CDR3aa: CATAGGPFSYEQYF

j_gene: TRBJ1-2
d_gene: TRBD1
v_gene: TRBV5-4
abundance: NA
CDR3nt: TGTGCCAGCAGCTCCCGGAGGGGGCTCTACACCTTC
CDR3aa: CASSSRRGLYTF

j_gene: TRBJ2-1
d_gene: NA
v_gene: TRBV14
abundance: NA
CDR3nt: TGTGCCAGCAGCCAAGGGGGGGACCCTTTTTTGGAGCAGTTCTTC
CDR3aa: CASSQGGDPFLEQFF

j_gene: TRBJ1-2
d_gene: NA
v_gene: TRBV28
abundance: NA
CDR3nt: TGTGCCAGCAGAGAGTTGGGAGGCTACACCTTC
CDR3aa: CASRELGGYTF

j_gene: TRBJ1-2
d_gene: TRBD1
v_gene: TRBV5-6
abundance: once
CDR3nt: TGTGCCAGCAGCTTCCGGGACAGATTCTATGGCTACACCTTC
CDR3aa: CASSFRDRFYGYTF

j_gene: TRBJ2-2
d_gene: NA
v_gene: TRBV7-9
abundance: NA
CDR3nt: TGTGCCAGCAGCTTGACCGGGGAGCTGTTTTTT
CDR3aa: CASSLTGELFF

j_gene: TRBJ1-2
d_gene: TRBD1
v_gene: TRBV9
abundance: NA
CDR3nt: TGTGCCAGCAGCGTAAGAGGGGGCGGTGGTGGCTACACCTTC
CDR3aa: CASSVRGGGGGYTF

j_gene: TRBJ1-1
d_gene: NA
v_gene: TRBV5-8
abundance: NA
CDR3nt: TGTGCCAGCAGGTCACTGCTAGGAGCTTTCTTT
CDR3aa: CASRSLLGAFF